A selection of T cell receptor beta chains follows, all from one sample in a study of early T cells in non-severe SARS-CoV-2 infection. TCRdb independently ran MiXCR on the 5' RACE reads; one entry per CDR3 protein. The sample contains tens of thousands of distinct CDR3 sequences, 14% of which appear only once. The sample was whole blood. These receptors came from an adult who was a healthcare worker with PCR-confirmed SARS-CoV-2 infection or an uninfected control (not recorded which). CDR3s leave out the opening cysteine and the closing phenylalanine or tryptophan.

cdr3_aa: ASSGQNTEAF
v_call: TRBV5-4
j_call: TRBJ1-1

cdr3_aa: SAGAYEQY
v_call: TRBV20-1
j_call: TRBJ2-7

cdr3_aa: ASSTAGANVLT
v_call: TRBV5-1
j_call: TRBJ2-6

cdr3_aa: ASSHLSSYNEQF
v_call: TRBV28
j_call: TRBJ2-1

cdr3_aa: ASSQEGTPNTEAF
v_call: TRBV3-1
j_call: TRBJ1-1

cdr3_aa: ASSLWNSGGTDTQY
v_call: TRBV11-2
j_call: TRBJ2-3

cdr3_aa: ASSLYMPSYEQY
v_call: TRBV11-2
j_call: TRBJ2-7

cdr3_aa: ASSLVKNTEAF
v_call: TRBV12-3/TRBV12-4
j_call: TRBJ1-1

cdr3_aa: SARDVAYGYT
v_call: TRBV20-1
j_call: TRBJ1-2

cdr3_aa: AISEGNIQY
v_call: TRBV10-3
j_call: TRBJ2-4

cdr3_aa: ASSSATGGVRSLTEAF
v_call: TRBV5-4
j_call: TRBJ1-1

cdr3_aa: ASSRTALGNQPQH
v_call: TRBV18
j_call: TRBJ1-5

cdr3_aa: ASTPSGGTDTQY
v_call: TRBV10-1
j_call: TRBJ2-3

cdr3_aa: SVLYTGFMNTEAF
v_call: TRBV29-1
j_call: TRBJ1-1

cdr3_aa: ASSYSGGGTDTQY
v_call: TRBV6-5
j_call: TRBJ2-3

cdr3_aa: ASSLGPGAQDGYT
v_call: TRBV5-4
j_call: TRBJ1-2

cdr3_aa: ASSYERGPVSPLH
v_call: TRBV5-5
j_call: TRBJ1-6

cdr3_aa: AQSTTKAKNEQF
v_call: TRBV2
j_call: TRBJ2-1

cdr3_aa: ASSDSPGSTEAF
v_call: TRBV6-4
j_call: TRBJ1-1

cdr3_aa: ASSLAGQSYEQY
v_call: TRBV7-2
j_call: TRBJ2-7

cdr3_aa: ASWDGNYGYT
v_call: TRBV19
j_call: TRBJ1-2

cdr3_aa: ASSGMPGRLFYGYT
v_call: TRBV9
j_call: TRBJ1-2

cdr3_aa: ASTQLGGNSPLH
v_call: TRBV6-6
j_call: TRBJ1-6

cdr3_aa: ASSYVAGGPPQETQY
v_call: TRBV6-6
j_call: TRBJ2-5

cdr3_aa: ASRPIPAGGASYEQY
v_call: TRBV28
j_call: TRBJ2-7

cdr3_aa: SAQVPDTQY
v_call: TRBV20-1
j_call: TRBJ2-3

cdr3_aa: ASSSTGGWALDSPLH
v_call: TRBV5-4
j_call: TRBJ1-6

cdr3_aa: SVVRGRGYGYT
v_call: TRBV29-1
j_call: TRBJ1-2

cdr3_aa: ASSLAENTEAF
v_call: TRBV7-3
j_call: TRBJ1-1

cdr3_aa: ASSQDIRRGSTDTQY
v_call: TRBV4-1
j_call: TRBJ2-3

cdr3_aa: ASINILRDLVPNYGYT
v_call: TRBV5-6
j_call: TRBJ1-2